The clone carrying this TCR beta chain was recorded at least ten times. Its antigen is not known. The data stem from a study of spatial heterogeneity in lung cancer. Findings and limits, study-wide: Intratumoral expanded alpha and beta TCR counts were found to track tumor mutation counts.

TCRdb processed the 5' RACE reads anew with MiXCR; each CDR3 protein has one entry. The sample carries some 96,000 distinct CDR3 sequences, around 4.8% recorded once. Time point of the sample: sample taken at primary tumor resection. The germline CDR1 and CDR2 sequences are DFQATT and SNEGSKA (reference sequence). The V end was cut by 0 bases, the J end by 5 bases, with 18 bases between. The CDR3 is 16 amino acids. The chain joins TRBV20-1 to TRBJ2-3; tentatively, D is TRBD2 (6 bases). The receptor's source is a male donor with early-stage non-small cell lung cancer. The material was lung tumor tissue, obtained at surgery. CDR3 in DNA: TGCAGTGCTAGAGATCTCCCGGAGGGCCGGATAGATACGCAGTATTTT. It encodes CSARDLPEGRIDTQYF.